A single sample gave rise to the 24 T cell receptor beta chains below, sequenced in a study of T cells in Graves' hyperthyroidism and ophthalmopathy. Amplification yielded TCR beta CDR3 regions, with RNA transcripts as the source. The TCR CDR3 was amplified in a first-round RT-PCR using the HTBI primer set. Each CDR3 protein is one row after TCRdb ran MiXCR on the multiplex PCR reads. The sample gives 45,000 to 55,000 distinct CDR3 sequences, about 54% of which show up once; roughly 30% is in the top ten. Sequences were obtained from peripheral blood or thyroid tissue (not recorded which). The receptors were sampled from a young man with Graves' hyperthyroidism.

This clonotype was observed at least ten times. The genes are TRBV20-1 and TRBJ2-6; TRBD2 might be the D (5 bases). The V end lost 0 bases, the J end lost 1 base, and 16 bases lay between the germline ends. CDR1 is DFQATT and CDR2 is SNEGSKA in the germline V gene (reference sequence). The CDR3 contains 18 residues. The CDR3 DNA reads as TGCAGTGCTAGAGATAGCTGTAGAGGGTCTTCTGGGGCCAACGTCCTGACTTTC. Amino acid sequence: CSARDSCRGSSGANVLTF.

V and J are TRBV5-1 and TRBJ2-7; perhaps TRBD1 as D (6 bases). CDR3 size: 13 residues. CDR1 and CDR2 from the germline V gene are SGHRS and YFSETQ. Trimming removed 5 bases at V and 5 bases at J, with 14 bases between. This CDR3 is CASSLQGEDEQYF. Written as DNA, the CDR3 is TGCGCCAGCAGTCTACAGGGTGAGGACGAGCAGTACTTC.

This clonotype was counted ten times or more. The DNA for the CDR3 is TGCGCCAGCAGCTTGGTCCCGGACACCAACACTGAAGCTTTCTTT. Translation gives CASSLVPDTNTEAFF. The chain uses TRBV5-1 and TRBJ1-1; a possible D gene is TRBD1 (5 bases). From germline, CDR1 is SGHRS and CDR2 YFSETQ. The CDR3 contains 15 residues. V lost 0 bases, J lost 2 bases, and 11 bases lay in between.

Turning to this clonotype: The CDR3 carries no conserved terminal phenylalanine or tryptophan, so it likely arises from a read error. The rearrangement uses TRBV9 and TRBJ1-3; 9 nucleotides align to TRBD1. Germline V lookup: CDR1 SGDLS, CDR2 YYNGEE. Trimming removed 7 bases from V and 4 bases from J; junction bases left unmatched: 6. The CDR3 covers 14 residues. The CDR3 region is CASGWGQGGNTIYS. DNA for the CDR3: TGTGCCAGCGGCTGGGGACAGGGAGGAAACACCATATATTCT.

The chain joins TRBV29-1 to TRBJ2-7; TRBD2 is a possible D gene (6 bases). The V and J ends lost 2 bases and 7 bases respectively, with 21 bases between them. Germline lookup yields CDR1 SQVTM and CDR2 ANQGSEA. The CDR3 length is 15 residues. In DNA, the CDR3 is TGCAGCGTTGAAACGGCCGGGAGCGGCACCGGGGAGCAGTACTTC. Translated, it gives CSVETAGSGTGEQYF.

The chain employs TRBV6-5 and TRBJ2-7; D possibly corresponds to TRBD1 (5 bases). The CDR3 covers 13 residues. V lost 6 bases to trimming and J lost 0 bases, with 9 bases between them. Germline CDR1 and CDR2: MNHEY and SVGAGI. Here the CDR3 DNA reads TGTGCCAGCAGGGGGCAGAGCTCCTACGAGCAGTACTTC. The encoded protein is CASRGQSSYEQYF.

This clonotype was seen repeatedly, ten times or more. The chain links TRBV4-1 to TRBJ1-2; D gene ambiguous. Trimming removed 1 base at V and 2 bases at J, with 5 bases between. The CDR3 loop spans 13 amino acids. Looked up from germline, CDR1 is MGHRA and CDR2 is YSYEKL. For the CDR3, the DNA is TGCGCCAGCAGCCAAGGAGGGAACTATGGCTACACCTTC. Translated, it gives CASSQGGNYGYTF.

In this sample, this clonotype turned up many times. CDR3 nucleotides: TGTGCCAGCAAGAAGCCGGACTCCAACTATGGCTACACCTTC. Amino acid sequence: CASKKPDSNYGYTF. This chain joins TRBV6-5 and TRBJ1-2; no clear D gene. The CDR3 is made up of 14 amino acids. Trimming left V 7 bases short and J 2 bases short, with 14 bases between. Germline values: CDR1 MNHEY, CDR2 SVGAGI.

The chain uses TRBV2 and TRBJ2-6; either TRBD1 or TRBD2 may supply D (6 bases each). Deletions cut 2 bases from V and 4 bases from J, with 9 bases between. The CDR3 sequence is 15 residues long. The germline gives CDR1 SNHLY, CDR2 FYNNEI. Here the CDR3 reads CASSERGVGANVLTF. CDR3 nucleotides: TGTGCCAGCAGTGAAAGGGGGGTCGGGGCCAACGTCCTGACTTTC.

At least ten counts were recorded for this clonotype. The rearrangement uses TRBV7-9 and TRBJ2-5; tentative D call: TRBD1 (5 bases). Germline CDR1 reads SEHNR; CDR2 reads FQNEAQ (reference sequence). Deletions cut 1 base from V and 5 bases from J, with 8 bases between. There are 13 residues in the CDR3. CDR3 protein: CASSLVQGETQYF. CDR3 in DNA: TGTGCCAGCAGCTTAGTTCAGGGTGAGACCCAGTACTTC. Full variable domain (missing parts from reference TRBV7-9 and TRBJ2-5): DTGVSQNPRHKITKRGQNVTFRCDPISEHNRLYWYRQTLGQGPEFLTYFQNEAQLEKSRLLSDRFSAERPKGSFSTLEIQRTEQGDSAMYLCASSLVQGETQYFGPGTRLLVL.

This rearrangement joins TRBV29-1 to TRBJ2-5; 10 positions match TRBD1. CDR3 length: 12 residues. J was trimmed by 3 bases and V by 7 bases; bases with no gene match: 2. Per germline, CDR1 SQVTM and CDR2 ANQGSEA. CDR3 DNA sequence: TGCAGCGCCGGGACAGGGGAAGAGACCCAGTACTTC. Its translation: CSAGTGEETQYF.

CDR3 sequence: CASSLIAGQGTQYF. DNA of the CDR3: TGTGCCAGCAGCTTAATAGCGGGCCAGGGGACCCAGTACTTC. The V gene is TRBV7-2, the J gene TRBJ2-5, with 7 bases aligning to TRBD2. Germline V lookup: CDR1 SGHTA, CDR2 FQGNSA. This CDR3 contains 14 residues. The V and J ends lost 2 bases and 7 bases, in that order; junction bases with no gene match: 7. Full variable domain (rest looked up from reference TRBV7-2 and TRBJ2-5): GAGVSQSPSNKVTEKGKDVELRCDPISGHTALYWYRQSLGQGLEFLIYFQGNSAPDKSGLPSDRFSAERTGGSVSTLTIQRTQQEDSAVYLCASSLIAGQGTQYFGPGTRLLVL.

Ten or more counts support this clonotype. This CDR3 is CASSPMMGGQHHYSGANVLTF. The CDR3 DNA reads as TGTGCCAGCAGCCCTATGATGGGGGGGCAACACCATTACTCTGGGGCCAACGTCCTGACTTTC. The chain has TRBV12-3 or TRBV12-4 and TRBJ2-6, with D maybe TRBD2 (7 bases). V was clipped by 6 bases and J by 0 bases, with 27 bases between them. CDR3 size: 21 residues.

On this clonotype: Because the CDR3 is missing its conserved closing phenylalanine or tryptophan, this is likely a read error. The chain is built from TRBV29-1 and TRBJ2-7, with D possibly called TRBD1 or TRBD2 (6 bases each). This CDR3 spans 13 amino acids. The germline V gene has CDR1 SQVTM and CDR2 ANQGSEA. Trimming took 6 bases from V and 6 from J, leaving 18 bases between them. CDR3 nucleotide sequence: TGCAGCGTGGAGGGGGGAACAGTGTTCGAGCAGTACTAC. This codes for CSVEGGTVFEQYY.

J is TRBJ2-2 and V is TRBV2; 9 bases are shared with TRBD1. Losses at the gene ends were 6 bases for V and 4 bases for J; bases not matched to a gene: 6. The CDR3 is 15 amino acids. Germline CDR1 is SNHLY and CDR2 is FYNNEI. The CDR3 reads CASRGGTGSTGELFF. CDR3 sequence (DNA): TGTGCCAGCAGAGGAGGGACAGGGTCCACCGGGGAGCTGTTTTTT.

This clonotype was seen more than once but under ten times. The J gene is TRBJ1-1, the V gene TRBV19; TRBD1 might be the D (5 bases). Trimming removed 1 base at V and 1 base at J, with 13 bases between. The CDR3 sequence is 16 residues long. Germline V gene lookup returns CDR1 LNHDA and CDR2 SQIVND (reference sequence). The CDR3 protein is CASSIAGVVKNTEAFF. The DNA of the CDR3 is TGTGCCAGTAGTATAGCGGGGGTAGTAAAGAACACTGAAGCTTTCTTT.

This clonotype has at least ten counts. The chain couples TRBV28 to TRBJ2-7, with D unresolved. This CDR3 region has 13 residues. Trimming cost V 3 bases and J 5 bases, with 11 bases left between them. CDR1 and CDR2 from the germline V gene are MDHEN and SYDVKM. The CDR3 DNA reads as TGTGCCAGCAGTTTCGGCCGCCATAACGAGCAGTACTTC. It codes for CASSFGRHNEQYF.

In its sample, this clonotype was seen many times. The chain has TRBV10-3 and TRBJ2-5; 12 bases fit TRBD2. This CDR3 has 14 amino acids. V gave up 7 bases and J gave up 5 bases; unmatched junction bases: 5. Germline V gene data show CDR1 as ENHRY and CDR2 as SYGVKD. The CDR3 DNA sequence: TGTGCCATCAATAAAGGGACTAGCGGGGAGACCCAGTACTTC. This encodes CAINKGTSGETQYF.

The chain carries TRBV19 and TRBJ1-5, with TRBD1 identical over 7 bases. J was trimmed by 6 bases and V by 9 bases; bases with no gene match: 8. The CDR3 contains 13 residues. The germline V gene encodes CDR1 LNHDA and CDR2 SQIVND (reference sequence). CDR3 sequence reads: CASGTDFRQPQHF. In nucleotides, the CDR3 is TGTGCCAGCGGGACAGATTTTCGTCAGCCCCAGCATTTT.

The table lists this clonotype with many counts. This rearrangement joins TRBV6-5 to TRBJ2-2; D gene ambiguous. The germline CDR1 and CDR2 sequences are MNHEY and SVGAGI. V was pared by 1 base and J by 4 bases, with 10 bases between. The length of the CDR3 is 15 residues. CDR3 nucleotides: TGTGCCAGCAGTTACTTAAGGGTTGGCACCGGGGAGCTGTTTTTT. Encoded protein: CASSYLRVGTGELFF.

In regard to this clonotype: An end of the junction differs from the germline gene, which may be a read error. CDR3 sequence: CASSPGGRTEAFF. CDR3 nucleotides: TGTGCCAGCAGCCCAGGGGGCCGTACTGAAGCTTTCTTC. V gene TRBV7-9 combines with J gene TRBJ1-1; TRBD1 agrees at 8 bases. The CDR3 has 13 residues. Germline-derived CDR1 and CDR2 are SEHNR and FQNEAQ (reference sequence).

CDR3 protein: CASSRTGSETQYF. The CDR3 DNA is TGTGCCAGTAGTCGCACAGGGTCAGAGACCCAGTACTTC. The chain links TRBV19 to TRBJ2-5, with D maybe TRBD1 (6 bases). Germline CDR1 is LNHDA and CDR2 is SQIVND (reference sequence). The CDR3 runs to 13 residues. Trimming removed 5 bases at V and 4 bases at J, with 11 bases between.

The chain carries TRBV10-3 and TRBJ2-5, with D perhaps TRBD2 (6 bases). The germline V gene encodes CDR1 ENHRY and CDR2 SYGVKD. The CDR3 loop spans 16 amino acids. The ends were cut back, 0 bases at V and 0 bases at J, with 11 bases in the middle. The CDR3 loop is CAISESSSVYQETQYF. As DNA, the CDR3 is TGTGCCATCAGTGAGTCGTCTAGCGTGTACCAAGAGACCCAGTACTTC.

This clonotype was recorded many times. This sequence joins TRBV18 and TRBJ1-1, with no clear D. Germline V gene sequence: CDR1 KGHSH, CDR2 LQKENI. Trimming removed 8 bases from V and 1 base from J, with 14 bases in between. CDR3 size: 14 residues. The CDR3 loop reads CASAERRSNTEAFF. The CDR3 nucleotides read TGTGCCAGCGCCGAGCGACGGTCGAACACTGAAGCTTTCTTT.